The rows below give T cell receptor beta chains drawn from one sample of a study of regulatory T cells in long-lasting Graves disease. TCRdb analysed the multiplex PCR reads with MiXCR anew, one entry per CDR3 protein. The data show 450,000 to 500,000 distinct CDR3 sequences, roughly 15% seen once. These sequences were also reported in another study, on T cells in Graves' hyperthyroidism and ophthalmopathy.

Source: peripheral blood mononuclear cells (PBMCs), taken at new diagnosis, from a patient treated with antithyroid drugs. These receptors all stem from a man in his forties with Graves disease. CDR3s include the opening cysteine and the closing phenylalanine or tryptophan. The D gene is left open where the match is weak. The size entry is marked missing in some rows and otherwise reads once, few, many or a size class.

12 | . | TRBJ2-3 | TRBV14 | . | TGTGTCAGCAGCCACACCGTTTATACGCAGTATTTT | CVSSHTVYTQYF
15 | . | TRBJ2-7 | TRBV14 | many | TGTGCCAGCAGCCAATTTTGGACGGCCTCCTCCGAGCAGTACTTC | CASSQFWTASSEQYF
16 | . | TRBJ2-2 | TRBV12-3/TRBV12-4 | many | TGTGCCAGCAGTTTAGCGCGGCACACTAACACCGGGGAGCTGTTTTTT | CASSLARHTNTGELFF
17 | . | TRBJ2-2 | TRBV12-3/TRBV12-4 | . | TGTGCCAGCAGTTTAAGGATTGGGGGGCTGGACACCGGGGAGCTGTTTTTT | CASSLRIGGLDTGELFF
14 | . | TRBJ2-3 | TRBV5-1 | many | TGTGCCAGCAGCTATAATATTAGGGCAGATACGCAGTATTTT | CASSYNIRADTQYF
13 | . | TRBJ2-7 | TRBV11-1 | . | TGTGCCAGCAGCCCCAGACAGCGATACGAGCAGTACTTC | CASSPRQRYEQYF
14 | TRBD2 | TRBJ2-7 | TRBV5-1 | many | TGCGCCAGCTCAGTAGCGGGAGAAAGTTACGAGCAGTACTTC | CASSVAGESYEQYF
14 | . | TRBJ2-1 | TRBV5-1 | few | TGCGCCAGCAGCTTGGGGACGGGGTACGATGAGCAGTTCTTC | CASSLGTGYDEQFF
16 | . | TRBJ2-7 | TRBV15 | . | TGTGCCACCAGCAGAGGCCTCGGGACCGCAAACTACGAGCAGTACTTC | CATSRGLGTANYEQYF
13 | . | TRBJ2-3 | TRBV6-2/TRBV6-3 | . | TGTGCCAGCAGTTATCTAGCCACAGATACGCAGTATTTT | CASSYLATDTQYF
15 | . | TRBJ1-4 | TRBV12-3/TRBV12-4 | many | TGTGCCAGCATAGGTGGATGGGTCTTTAATGAAAAACTGTTTTTT | CASIGGWVFNEKLFF
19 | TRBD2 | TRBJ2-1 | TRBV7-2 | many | TGTGCCAGCAGCCCCAATTCGGCTAGCGGGAGAACCGGCTACAATGAGCAGTTCTTC | CASSPNSASGRTGYNEQFF
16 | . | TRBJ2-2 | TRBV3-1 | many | TGTGCCAGCAGCCCAGCGGACGGCTGGCCGACCGGGGAGCTGTTTTTT | CASSPADGWPTGELFF
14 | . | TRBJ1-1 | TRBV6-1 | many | TGTGCCAGCAGTGGAGACAGCTCGAACACTGAAGCTTTCTTT | CASSGDSSNTEAFF
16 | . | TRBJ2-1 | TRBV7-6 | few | TGTGCCAGCAGCACCCTTTTAGCGGACCCCTCCAATGAGCAGTTCTTC | CASSTLLADPSNEQFF
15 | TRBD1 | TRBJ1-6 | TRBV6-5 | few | TGTGCCAGCAGTTACTCGACAGGGGAGAGTTCACCCCTCCACTTT | CASSYSTGESSPLHF
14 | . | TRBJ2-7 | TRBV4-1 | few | TGCGCCAGCAGCCTCCGGGACCACTCCTACGAGCAGTACTTC | CASSLRDHSYEQYF
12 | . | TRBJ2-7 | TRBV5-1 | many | TGCGCCAGCAGCTTCCAGGGAAACGAGCAGTACTTC | CASSFQGNEQYF
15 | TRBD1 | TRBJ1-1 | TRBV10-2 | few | TGCGCCAGCAGTCAGTATGTGACAGGGGGCACTGAAGCTTTCTTT | CASSQYVTGGTEAFF
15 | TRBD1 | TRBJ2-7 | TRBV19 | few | TGTGCCAGCCAACGGCGGGGACAGGGCGTCTACGAGCAGTACTTC | CASQRRGQGVYEQYF
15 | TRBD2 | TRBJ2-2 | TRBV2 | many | TGTGCCAGCAGTGAATCTCTTAGCGGGACCGGGGAGCTGTTTTTT | CASSESLSGTGELFF
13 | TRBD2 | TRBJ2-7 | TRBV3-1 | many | TGTGCCAGCAGCCTAGCGGGAGGTCGTGAGCAGTACTTC | CASSLAGGREQYF
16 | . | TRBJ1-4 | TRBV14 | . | TGTGCCAGCAGCCAAAGGAGGACGGGGACTAATGAAAAACTGTTTTTT | CASSQRRTGTNEKLFF
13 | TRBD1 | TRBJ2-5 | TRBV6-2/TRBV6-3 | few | TGTGCCAGCAGTTACCCGGGACAGGGGTCCCAGTACTTC | CASSYPGQGSQYF
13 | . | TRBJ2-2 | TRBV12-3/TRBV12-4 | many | TGTGCCAGCACCCGACTACGATCCGGGGAGCTGTTTTTT | CASTRLRSGELFF
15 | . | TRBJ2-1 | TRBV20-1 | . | TGCAGTGCTAGACCGGTGATCCTCTCCTACAATGAGCAGCTCTTC | CSARPVILSYNEQLF
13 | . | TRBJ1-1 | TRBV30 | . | TGTGCCTGGAGTGTAGGGGGTTTCACTGAAGCTTTCTTT | CAWSVGGFTEAFF
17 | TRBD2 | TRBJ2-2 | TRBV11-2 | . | TGTGCCAGCAGCTTAGGGAGGACTAGCGAGAACACCGGGGAGCTGTTTTTT | CASSLGRTSENTGELFF
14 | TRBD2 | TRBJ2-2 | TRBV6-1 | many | TGTGCCAGCAGTGAAGCGCGGGGGTCCGGGGAGCTGTTTTTT | CASSEARGSGELFF